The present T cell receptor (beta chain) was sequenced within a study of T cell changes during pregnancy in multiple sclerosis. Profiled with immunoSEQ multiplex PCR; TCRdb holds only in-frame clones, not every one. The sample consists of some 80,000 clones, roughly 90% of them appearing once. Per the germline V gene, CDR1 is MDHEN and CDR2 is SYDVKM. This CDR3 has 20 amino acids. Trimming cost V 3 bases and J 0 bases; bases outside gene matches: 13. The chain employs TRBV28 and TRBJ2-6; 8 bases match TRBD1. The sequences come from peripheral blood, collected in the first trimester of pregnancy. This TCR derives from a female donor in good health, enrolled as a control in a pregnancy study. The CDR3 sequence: CASSLVGPGQESSGANVLTF. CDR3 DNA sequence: TGTGCCAGCAGTTTGGTGGGGCCGGGACAGGAAAGCTCTGGGGCCAACGTCCTGACTTTC.